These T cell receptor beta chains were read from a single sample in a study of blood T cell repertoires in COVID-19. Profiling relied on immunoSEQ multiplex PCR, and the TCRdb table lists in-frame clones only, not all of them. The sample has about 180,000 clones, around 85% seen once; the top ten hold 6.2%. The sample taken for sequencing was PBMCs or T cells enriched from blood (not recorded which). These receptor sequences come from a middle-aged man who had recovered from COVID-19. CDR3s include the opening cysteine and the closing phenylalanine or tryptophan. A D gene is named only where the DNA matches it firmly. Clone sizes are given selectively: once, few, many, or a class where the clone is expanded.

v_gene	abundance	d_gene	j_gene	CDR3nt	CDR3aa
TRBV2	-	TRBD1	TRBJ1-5	TGTGCCAGCAGTGGATCAGGGGGTAATCAGCCCCAGCATTTT	CASSGSGGNQPQHF
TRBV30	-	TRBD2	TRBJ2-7	TGTGCCTGGAGTGTATTAGGAAGTGGGAGGGCCTACGAGCAGTACTTC	CAWSVLGSGRAYEQYF
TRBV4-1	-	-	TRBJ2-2	TGCGCCAGCAGCCTATTGAACACCGGGGAGCTGTTTTTT	CASSLLNTGELFF
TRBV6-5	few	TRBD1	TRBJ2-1	TGTGCCAGCAGTTACTCACAGGGGGCTGTTCAAGAGCAGTTCTTC	CASSYSQGAVQEQFF
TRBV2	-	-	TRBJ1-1	TGTGCCAGCAGTGAAACGAGTGACGGGGCTTTCTTT	CASSETSDGAFF
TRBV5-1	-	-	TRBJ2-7	TGCGCCAGCAGCGAAATTGCAGGGGACGAGCAGTACTTC	CASSEIAGDEQYF
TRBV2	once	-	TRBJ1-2	TGTGCCAGCAAAAACAGCCCCTATGGCTACACCTTC	CASKNSPYGYTF
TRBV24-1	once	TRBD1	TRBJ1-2	TGTGCCACCAGTGATCCCGGGACAGGGAATGGCTACACCTTC	CATSDPGTGNGYTF
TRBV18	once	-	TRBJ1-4	TGTGCCAGCTCACAAGGAGTTGCAACTAATGAAAAACTGTTTTTT	CASSQGVATNEKLFF
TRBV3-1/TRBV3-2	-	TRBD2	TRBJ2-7	TGTGCCAGCAGCCACGGGAGCGGGGGACCACTCGGGCAGTACTTC	CASSHGSGGPLGQYF
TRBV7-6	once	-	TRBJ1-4	TGTGCCAGCAGCTTAGTCCAGGGAGAAAAACTGTTTTTT	CASSLVQGEKLFF
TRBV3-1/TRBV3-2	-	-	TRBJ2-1	TGTGCCAGCAGCCAAAACCCTAGCAGCGAGCAGTTCTTC	CASSQNPSSEQFF
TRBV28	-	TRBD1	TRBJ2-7	TGTGCCAGCAGTCACAGGGGGATGAAAATCTACGAGCAGTACTTC	CASSHRGMKIYEQYF
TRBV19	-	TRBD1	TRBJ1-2	TGTGCCAGTAGTACGCTACAGGGGCCTCTTAACTATGGCTACACCTTC	CASSTLQGPLNYGYTF
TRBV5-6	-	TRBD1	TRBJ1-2	TGTGCCAGCAGCTTTAAGGGGGCCTATGGCTACACCTTC	CASSFKGAYGYTF
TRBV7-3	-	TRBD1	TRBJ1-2	TGTGCCAGCAGCTCCAACAGGGGGGAAAGGGATGGCTACACCTTC	CASSSNRGERDGYTF
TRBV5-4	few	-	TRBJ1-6	TGTGCCAGCAGCTTGGGACAGCTTAATAATTCACCCCTCCACTTT	CASSLGQLNNSPLHF
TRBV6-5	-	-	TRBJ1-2	TGTGCCAGCAGTCCTAACCACGGTAACTATGGCTACACCTTC	CASSPNHGNYGYTF
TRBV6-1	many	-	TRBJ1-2	TGTGCCAGCAGTGAGCGGGACAACTATGGCTACACCTTC	CASSERDNYGYTF
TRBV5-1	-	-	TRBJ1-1	TGCGCCAGCAGCTTGGCCCCTCCGGGACTCAGGGTGGCCACTGAAGCTTTCTTT	CASSLAPPGLRVATEAFF
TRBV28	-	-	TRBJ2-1	TGTGCCAGCAGTTTACCAGGGAGGAATGAGCAGTTCTTC	CASSLPGRNEQFF
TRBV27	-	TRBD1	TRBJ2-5	TGTGCCAGCAGTTCACGACAGGGAGAGACCCAGTACTTC	CASSSRQGETQYF
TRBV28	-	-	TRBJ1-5	TGTGCCAGCAGTTCCCGGTTGTCGGGCAATCAGCCCCAGCATTTT	CASSSRLSGNQPQHF
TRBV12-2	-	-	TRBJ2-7	TGTGCAAGTCGCTTAAATGGAGCGGACAGGGGTGCATACGAGCAGTACTTC	CASRLNGADRGAYEQYF
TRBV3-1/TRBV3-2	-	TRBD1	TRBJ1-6	TGTGCCAGCAGCCCCACGACAGGGGGCAATTCACCCCTCCACTTT	CASSPTTGGNSPLHF
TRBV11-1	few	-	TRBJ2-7	TGTGCCAGCAGCAGAGGCCGAAACGGCGAGCAGTACTTC	CASSRGRNGEQYF
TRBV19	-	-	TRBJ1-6	TGTGCCAGTAGTACCGGACAAGGCCTAAGTTCACCCCTCCACTTT	CASSTGQGLSSPLHF
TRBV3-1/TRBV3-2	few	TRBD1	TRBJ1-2	TGTGCCAGCAGCCAACTAGGCACGGGGACAGGGCTTGCGAACTATGGCTACACCTTC	CASSQLGTGTGLANYGYTF
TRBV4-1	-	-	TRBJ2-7	TGCGCCAGCAGCCCCGGACACGGCTCCTACGAGCAGTACTTC	CASSPGHGSYEQYF
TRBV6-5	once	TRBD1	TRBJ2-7	TGTGCCAGCAGTACCAGACAGGGGTTCGACGAGCAGTACTTC	CASSTRQGFDEQYF
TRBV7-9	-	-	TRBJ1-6	TGTGCCAGCAGCCGGCTTCTAGGAGGGAACAATAATTCACCCCTCCACTTT	CASSRLLGGNNNSPLHF
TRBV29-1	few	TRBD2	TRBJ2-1	TGCACCGGCGGGGGGGACGCCTACAATGAGCAGTTCTTC	CTGGGDAYNEQFF
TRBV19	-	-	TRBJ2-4	TGTGCCAGTAGTATATACTCTAGCGTGGGCGCCAAAAACATTCAGTACTTC	CASSIYSSVGAKNIQYF
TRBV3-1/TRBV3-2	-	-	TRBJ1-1	TGTGCCAGCAGCCAAACATACGTAACTTTCTTT	CASSQTYVTFF
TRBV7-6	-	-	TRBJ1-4	TGTGCCAGCAGCAACCCCCGGGACTTTCTCTCCACAACTAATGAAAAACTGTTTTTT	CASSNPRDFLSTTNEKLFF
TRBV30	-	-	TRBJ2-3	TGTGCCTGGGGTTCGGGAGATACGCAGTATTTT	CAWGSGDTQYF
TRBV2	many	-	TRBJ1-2	TGTGCCAGCAGTGACTCCCAGGGTGGTGCTGGCTACACCTTC	CASSDSQGGAGYTF
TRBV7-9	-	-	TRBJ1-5	TGTGCCAGCAGCTTAGGCGGGGAAAGACAGCCCCAGCATTTT	CASSLGGERQPQHF
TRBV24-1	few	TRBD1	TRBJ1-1	TGTGCCACCAAGGCGGCCCGGGACAGCCTCCAGCGGATAACTGAAGCTTTCTTT	CATKAARDSLQRITEAFF
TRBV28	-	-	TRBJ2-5	TGTGTCGTGCGAGGCCAAGAGACCCAGTACTTC	CVVRGQETQYF
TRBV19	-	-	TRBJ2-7	TGTGCCAGTCCCCCGTCTCCGGGAGACTACGAGCAGTACTTC	CASPPSPGDYEQYF
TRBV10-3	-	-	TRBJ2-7	TGTGCCATCAGTGTTACAGGACCGCGTAGGAACGAGCAGTACTTC	CAISVTGPRRNEQYF
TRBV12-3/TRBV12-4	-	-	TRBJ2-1	TGTGCCAGCAGTTTCGACATCTACAATGAGCAGTTCTTC	CASSFDIYNEQFF
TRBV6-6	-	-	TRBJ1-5	TGTGCCAGCAGTCCCCCTCTGGGCGGGAATCAGCCCCAGCATTTT	CASSPPLGGNQPQHF
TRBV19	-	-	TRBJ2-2	TGTGCCAGTAGGCCAGGGCCCAACACCGGGGAGCTGTTTTTT	CASRPGPNTGELFF
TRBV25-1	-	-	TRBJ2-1	TGTGCCAGCAGTGAACGTGGAGTAAATGAGCAGTTCTTC	CASSERGVNEQFF
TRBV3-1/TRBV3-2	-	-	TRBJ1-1	TGTGCCAGCAGCCGAGGGAGGCAGAGGGGCACTGAAGCTTTCTTT	CASSRGRQRGTEAFF
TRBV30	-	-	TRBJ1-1	TGTGCCTGGAGTAGGGGTCTGGGAACTGAAGCTTTCTTT	CAWSRGLGTEAFF
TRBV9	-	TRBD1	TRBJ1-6	TGTGCCAGCAGCGTAGTGGGGACAGGGGCTTCACCCCTCCACTTT	CASSVVGTGASPLHF
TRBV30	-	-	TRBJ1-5	TGTGCCTGGAGCCTCTCCGGGAACAATCAGCCCCAGCATTTT	CAWSLSGNNQPQHF
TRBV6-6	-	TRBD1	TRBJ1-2	TGTGCCAGCAGGGATCACGGACAGGGAAACTATGGCTACACCTTC	CASRDHGQGNYGYTF
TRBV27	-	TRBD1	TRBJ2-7	TGTGCCAGCAGTTTCCCGACAGGGACGTCTTGCGAGCAGTACTTC	CASSFPTGTSCEQYF
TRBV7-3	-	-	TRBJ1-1	TGTGCCAGCAGCTTCGCGGGACCGGACACTGAAGCTTTCTTT	CASSFAGPDTEAFF
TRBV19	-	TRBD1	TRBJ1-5	TGTGCCAGTACTGACAGGGTGGAGCGGCCCCAGCATTTT	CASTDRVERPQHF
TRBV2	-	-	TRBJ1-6	TGTGCCAGCAGTGAAGAGACAGGTAGAGATAATTCACCCCTCCACTTT	CASSEETGRDNSPLHF
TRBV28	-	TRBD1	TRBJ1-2	TGTGCCAGCAGTTTTACAGGGCAGGGGGACTATGGCTACACCTTC	CASSFTGQGDYGYTF
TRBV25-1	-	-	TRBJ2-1	TGTGCCAGCAGTGAATATATACGGGCGGGAAAGGATGAGCAGTTCTTC	CASSEYIRAGKDEQFF
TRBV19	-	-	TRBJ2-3	TGTGCCAGTAGCGGTAACGGGGTTACGCAGTATTTT	CASSGNGVTQYF
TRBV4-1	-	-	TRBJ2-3	TGCGCCAGCAGCCAAAACATAGGGGTCACAGATACGCAGTATTTT	CASSQNIGVTDTQYF